This TCR beta chain stems from a study of PD-L1 blockade in urothelial cancer. Looking at the study overall: Atezolizumab (1,200 mg intravenously every 3 weeks) began in 2014 for patients.

The CDR3 covers 16 residues. From germline, CDR1 is SGHVS and CDR2 FNYEAQ. Trimming removed 5 bases from V and 1 base from J, with 12 bases in between. Here immunoSEQ multiplex PCR was the method, and the copy in TCRdb shows in-frame clones only, minus some. The sample lists around 42,000 clones; about four fifths were seen once. Only a few counts were recorded for this clone. The clonotype comes from a man aged 65 to 79 with urothelial cancer. Here the sequenced sample was PBMCs, taken around atezolizumab (anti-PD-L1) treatment. V and J are TRBV7-6 and TRBJ2-6; a weak D match, TRBD2 (6 bases). CDR3 region: CASSLGSTSGANVLTF. CDR3 nucleotides: TGTGCCAGCAGCCTCGGGAGCACTTCTGGGGCCAACGTCCTGACTTTC.